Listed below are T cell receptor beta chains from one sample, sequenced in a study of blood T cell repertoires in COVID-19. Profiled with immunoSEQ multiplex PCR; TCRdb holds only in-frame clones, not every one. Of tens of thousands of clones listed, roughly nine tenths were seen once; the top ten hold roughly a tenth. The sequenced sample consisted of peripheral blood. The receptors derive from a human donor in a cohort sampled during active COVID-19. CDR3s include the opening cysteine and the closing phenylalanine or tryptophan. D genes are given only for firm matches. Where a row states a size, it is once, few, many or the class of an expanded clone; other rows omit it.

TGTGCCAGTAGTCCCCGGAGGGCAGGGCCAAACAATGAGCAGTTCTTC,CASSPRRAGPNNEQFF,NA,TRBJ2-1,TRBV19,few
TGCGCCCACCAATGTGGACTAGCGATATTCTTCGATACGCAGTATTTT,CAHQCGLAIFFDTQYF,TRBD2,TRBJ2-3,TRBV23-1,once
TGTGCCAGCAGCTTAATTCAGGGATCCACCGGGGAGCTGTTTTTT,CASSLIQGSTGELFF,NA,TRBJ2-2,TRBV7-2,NA
TGTGCCAGCAACCTTAGCGGGAGCGAGAGTGAGCAGTTCTTC,CASNLSGSESEQFF,TRBD2,TRBJ2-1,TRBV27,NA
TGTGCCAGCAGCCCTCGACAGGGGGCCTACGAGCAGTACTTC,CASSPRQGAYEQYF,TRBD1,TRBJ2-7,TRBV7-3,NA
TGCGCCAGCACCGGCGGGACAGGGGTTCTCGGAAACATTCAGTACTTC,CASTGGTGVLGNIQYF,TRBD1,TRBJ2-4,TRBV4-1,NA
TGCAGCGTTGTCCCGGGACTAGTTACAGATACGCAGTATTTT,CSVVPGLVTDTQYF,TRBD2,TRBJ2-3,TRBV29-1,once
TGTGCCAGCAGCTTGGGACAGGGTGGCGAGCAGTACTTC,CASSLGQGGEQYF,TRBD1,TRBJ2-7,TRBV7-9,NA
TGTGCCAGCAGTTTGGGGGGAGTCACAGATACGCAGTATTTT,CASSLGGVTDTQYF,NA,TRBJ2-3,TRBV28,few
TGTGCCAGCAGCCAGGTTACTAGCGGGGACTACAATGAGCAGTTCTTC,CASSQVTSGDYNEQFF,TRBD2,TRBJ2-1,TRBV4-2,NA
TGTGTCCTGGACAATCAAGAGACCCAGTACTTC,CVLDNQETQYF,NA,TRBJ2-5,TRBV30,NA
TGTGCCAGCGGGACAGAAAAAAATTCACCCCTCCACTTT,CASGTEKNSPLHF,TRBD1,TRBJ1-6,TRBV2,NA
TGTGCCAGCAGCTCCAGCGGACTAGCGGGAGTTAATGAGCAGTTCTTC,CASSSSGLAGVNEQFF,TRBD2,TRBJ2-1,TRBV7-9,NA
TGTGCCAGCCGACTCGGGGGGAGTGAGACCCAGTACTTC,CASRLGGSETQYF,TRBD2,TRBJ2-5,TRBV7-2,NA
TGTGCCAGCAGTCCTCAGGGGGCGTCCCTTCTCTACGAGCAGTACTTC,CASSPQGASLLYEQYF,TRBD1,TRBJ2-7,TRBV27,NA
TGTGCCAGCAGCCAGGGACAGGGAAATGAAAAACTGTTTTTT,CASSQGQGNEKLFF,TRBD1,TRBJ1-4,TRBV7-9,NA
TGTGCCAGCAGCGTAGAAGGGGACGAGCAGTACTTC,CASSVEGDEQYF,NA,TRBJ2-7,TRBV9,NA
TGTGCCAGCAGCTCCCGGGACAGGGGGAGCAATTCACCCCTCCACTTT,CASSSRDRGSNSPLHF,TRBD1,TRBJ1-6,TRBV7-8,NA
TGTGCCAGCAGAGGACAGAGCAATCAGCCCCAGCATTTT,CASRGQSNQPQHF,NA,TRBJ1-5,TRBV2,once
TGTGCAAGTCGCTTACTAGCGGCCCAGTTCTTC,CASRLLAAQFF,NA,TRBJ2-1,TRBV12-2,NA
TGTGCCAGCACCCGAGCAGGGGGCCTTAACTATGGCTACACCTTC,CASTRAGGLNYGYTF,TRBD1,TRBJ1-2,TRBV9,NA
TGTGCCAGCAGCCAAGAAGACAGGGTTTCTGAAGCTTTCTTT,CASSQEDRVSEAFF,TRBD1,TRBJ1-1,TRBV3-1/TRBV3-2,NA
TGTGCCAGCAGTAGGGGTGGACAGGGGGCTTACGAGCAGTACTTC,CASSRGGQGAYEQYF,TRBD1,TRBJ2-7,TRBV28,NA
TGCGCCAGCAGAGAAGACACAGGGAATCGTGGCTACACCTTC,CASREDTGNRGYTF,NA,TRBJ1-2,TRBV5-1,NA
TGTGCCAGCAGCCAAGATCGGACTACCTACGAGCAGTACTTC,CASSQDRTTYEQYF,NA,TRBJ2-7,TRBV4-2,once